These 7 T cell receptor beta chains share one sample of origin, sequenced in a study of shared clonotypes between healthy human individuals. Only in-frame clones appear in the TCRdb table, and some are missing; sequencing was by immunoSEQ multiplex PCR. The sample lists 2 million to 2.5 million clones, 90% to 95% occurring once. Sequences were obtained from naive CD4+ T cells from PBMCs. The subset denotes: CD45RA+ positively selected. Receptors were obtained from a man between 18 and 29 years old in good health. Some clones in this sample may be carry-over from other donors' samples.

The V gene is TRBV4-1, the J gene TRBJ2-7, with D unclear. V was clipped by 1 base and J by 1 base, with 14 bases between them. This CDR3 spans 16 amino acids. Per germline, CDR1 MGHRA and CDR2 YSYEKL. CDR3 nucleotides: TGCGCCAGCAGCCAAGTAGGTACGGATCCATCCTACGAGCAGTACTTC. Translating it yields CASSQVGTDPSYEQYF.

This clone was found a few times. The J gene is TRBJ1-5, the V gene TRBV19; D is unresolved. The CDR3 loop spans 12 amino acids. V lost 5 bases and J lost 4, with 6 bases in between. Germline V gives CDR1 LNHDA, CDR2 SQIVND (reference sequence). For the CDR3, the DNA is TGTGCCAGTAGTCCCGAAAATCAGCCCCAGCATTTT. Protein product: CASSPENQPQHF.

The chain employs TRBV27 and TRBJ2-6, with D perhaps matching TRBD1 (5 bases). The CDR3 runs 18 residues. Germline CDR1 and CDR2: MNHEY and SMNVEV (reference sequence). V was shortened by 7 bases and J by 0 bases, with 19 bases between the two germline ends. DNA of the CDR3: TGTGCCAGCACCTTAGGGGTTCGCTCCATCTCTGGGGCCAACGTCCTGACTTTC. Its translation is CASTLGVRSISGANVLTF. Full variable domain (rest looked up from reference TRBV27 and TRBJ2-6): EAQVTQNPRYLITVTGKKLTVTCSQNMNHEYMSWYRQDPGLGLRQIYYSMNVEVTDKGDVPEGYKVSRKEKRNFPLILESPSPNQTSLYFCASTLGVRSISGANVLTFGAGSRLTVL.

The chain uses TRBV7-9 and TRBJ2-3; TRBD2 might be the D (6 bases). The ends were cut back, 1 base at V and 2 bases at J, with 7 bases in the middle. The CDR3 totals 14 residues. CDR1 and CDR2 from the germline V gene are SEHNR and FQNEAQ (reference sequence). CDR3 residues: CASSLVADTDTQYF. The CDR3 DNA reads as TGTGCCAGCAGCTTAGTAGCGGACACAGATACGCAGTATTTT. The full variable domain, with the rest looked up from reference TRBV7-9 and TRBJ2-3, is DTGVSQNPRHKITKRGQNVTFRCDPISEHNRLYWYRQTLGQGPEFLTYFQNEAQLEKSRLLSDRFSAERPKGSFSTLEIQRTEQGDSAMYLCASSLVADTDTQYFGPGTRLTVL.

V is TRBV10-1 and J is TRBJ1-1; 8 positions match TRBD1. The V gene's germline CDR1 is WNHNN and CDR2 SYGVQD (reference sequence). CDR3 length equals 16 residues. V lost 5 bases to trimming and J lost 5 bases; unmatched junction nucleotides: 13. The CDR3 reads CASSLGQGPIRTEAFF. The DNA for the CDR3 is TGCGCCAGCAGTCTAGGACAGGGACCAATTCGGACTGAAGCTTTCTTT.

Notes on this clone: At one end, the junction sequence differs from germline, possibly due to a read error. The chain employs TRBV28 and TRBJ1-5, with TRBD1 identical over 8 bases. The CDR3 spans 13 residues. Germline CDR1 and CDR2: MDHEN and SYDVKM. The chain's CDR3 is CASSLPDRGNMNF. The CDR3 DNA follows: TGTGCCAGCAGTCTCCCCGACAGGGGTAACATGAATTTT.

This clone occurred a few times. V usage is TRBV7-3 and J usage is TRBJ2-3; D not resolved. The CDR3 is 13 amino acids. Germline V gene data show CDR1 as SGHTA and CDR2 as FQGTGA. V gave up 4 bases and J gave up 1 base, with 6 bases separating them. This chain's CDR3 is CASSSSRTDTQYF. As DNA, the CDR3 is TGTGCCAGCAGCTCCTCGCGCACAGATACGCAGTATTTT.